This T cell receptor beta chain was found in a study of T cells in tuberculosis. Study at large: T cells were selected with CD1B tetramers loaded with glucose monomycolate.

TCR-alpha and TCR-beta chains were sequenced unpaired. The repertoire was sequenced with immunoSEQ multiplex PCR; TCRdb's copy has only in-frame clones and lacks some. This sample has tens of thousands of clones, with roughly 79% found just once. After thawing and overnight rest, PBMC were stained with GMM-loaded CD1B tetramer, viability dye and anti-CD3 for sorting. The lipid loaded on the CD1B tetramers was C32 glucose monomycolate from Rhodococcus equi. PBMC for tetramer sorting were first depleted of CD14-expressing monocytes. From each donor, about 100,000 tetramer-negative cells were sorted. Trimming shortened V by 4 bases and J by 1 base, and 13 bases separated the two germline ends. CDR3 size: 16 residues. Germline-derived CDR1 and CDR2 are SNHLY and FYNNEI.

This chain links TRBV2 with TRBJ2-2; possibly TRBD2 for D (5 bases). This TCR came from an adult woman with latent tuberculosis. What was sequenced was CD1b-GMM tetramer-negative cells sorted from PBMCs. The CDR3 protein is CASSGLAAKNTGELFF. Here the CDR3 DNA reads TGTGCCAGCAGTGGTCTAGCCGCCAAGAACACCGGGGAGCTGTTTTTT.